This T cell receptor (beta chain) stems from a study of cytomegalovirus exposure and HLA in healthy donors. Vbeta (60) and Jbeta (13) primers were used in the PCR. Repertoires were generated with immunoSEQ multiplex PCR, while TCRdb's copy carries only in-frame clones and drops some. This table holds 130,000 or so clones, roughly 79% found once. The V gene's germline CDR1 is LGHNA and CDR2 YSLEER. This CDR3 has 18 amino acids. Trimming cost V 0 bases and J 3 bases; bases outside gene matches: 13. Sequencing input: PBMCs. The V call is TRBV4-3, the J call TRBJ2-7; TRBD1 aligns across 8 bases. The TCR sequence derives from a male donor in good health and CMV-seronegative. CDR3 protein: CASSQDLLGGRGLYEQYF. The CDR3, as DNA: TGCGCCAGCAGCCAAGATCTTTTGGGCGGCAGGGGGCTCTACGAGCAGTACTTC.